This T cell receptor beta chain was observed in a study of shared clonotypes between healthy human individuals. Broader study findings: Non-shared clonotypes displayed generation probabilities falling below those of clonotypes present in all four donors.

This clone was seen just once. The target antigen is unknown. Germline V gene lookup returns CDR1 SGHRS and CDR2 YFSETQ. The CDR3 is 13 amino acids. V was pared by 9 bases and J by 1 base, with 12 bases between. Method: immunoSEQ multiplex PCR; TCRdb's copy keeps in-frame clones and lacks some. The table lists around 2.5 million clones, approximately 93% of them singletons. Sequenced: naive CD4+ T cells from PBMCs. Subset noted: CD45RA+ positively selected. The chain links TRBV5-1 to TRBJ2-3; unclear D gene. This receptor was identified in a man between 18 and 35 years old in good health. Some clones in this sample may be carry-over from other donors' samples. CDR3 sequence: CATGELGTDTQYF. DNA for the CDR3: TGCGCCACAGGAGAGCTTGGCACAGATACGCAGTATTTT.